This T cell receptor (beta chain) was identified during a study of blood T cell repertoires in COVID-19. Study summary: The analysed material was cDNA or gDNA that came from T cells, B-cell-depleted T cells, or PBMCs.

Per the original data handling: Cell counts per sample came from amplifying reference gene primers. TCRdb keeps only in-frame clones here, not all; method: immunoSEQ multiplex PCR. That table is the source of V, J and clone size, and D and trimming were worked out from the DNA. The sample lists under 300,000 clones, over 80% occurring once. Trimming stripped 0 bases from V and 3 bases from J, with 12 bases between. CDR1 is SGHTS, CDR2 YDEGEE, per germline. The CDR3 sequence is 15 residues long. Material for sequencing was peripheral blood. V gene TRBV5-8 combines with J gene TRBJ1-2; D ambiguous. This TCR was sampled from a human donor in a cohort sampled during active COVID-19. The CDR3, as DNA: TGTGCCAGCAGCTTGGGGATGTACGAGGACTATGGCTACACCTTC. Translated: CASSLGMYEDYGYTF.